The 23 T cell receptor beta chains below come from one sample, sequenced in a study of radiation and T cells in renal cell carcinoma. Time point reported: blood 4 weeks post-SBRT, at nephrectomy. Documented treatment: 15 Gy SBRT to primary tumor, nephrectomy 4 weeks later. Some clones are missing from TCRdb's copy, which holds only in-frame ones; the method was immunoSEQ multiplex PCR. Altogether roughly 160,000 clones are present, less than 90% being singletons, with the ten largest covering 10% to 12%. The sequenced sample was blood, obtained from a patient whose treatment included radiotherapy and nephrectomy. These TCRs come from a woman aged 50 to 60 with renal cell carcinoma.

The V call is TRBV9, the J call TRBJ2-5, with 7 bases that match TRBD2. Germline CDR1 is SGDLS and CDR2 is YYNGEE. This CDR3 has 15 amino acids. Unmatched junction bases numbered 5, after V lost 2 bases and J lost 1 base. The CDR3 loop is CASSVMGGIQETQYF. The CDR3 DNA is TGTGCCAGCAGCGTGATGGGGGGGATCCAAGAGACCCAGTACTTC.

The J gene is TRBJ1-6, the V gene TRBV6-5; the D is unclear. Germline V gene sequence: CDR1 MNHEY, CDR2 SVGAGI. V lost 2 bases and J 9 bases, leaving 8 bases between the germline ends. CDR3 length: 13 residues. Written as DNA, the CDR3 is TGTGCCAGCAGTTACGGGAATGTTTCACCCCTCCACTTT. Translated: CASSYGNVSPLHF.

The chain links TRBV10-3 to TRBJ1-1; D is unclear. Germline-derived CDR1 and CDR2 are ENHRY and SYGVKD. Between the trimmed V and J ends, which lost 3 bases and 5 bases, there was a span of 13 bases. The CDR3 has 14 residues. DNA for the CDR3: TGTGCCATCAGTGACCCTATCAGCGGGACTGAAGCTTTCTTT. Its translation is CAISDPISGTEAFF.

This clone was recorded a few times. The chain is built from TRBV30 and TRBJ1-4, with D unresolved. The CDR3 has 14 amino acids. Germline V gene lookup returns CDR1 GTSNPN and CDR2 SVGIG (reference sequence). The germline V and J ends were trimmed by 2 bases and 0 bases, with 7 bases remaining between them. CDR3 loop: CAWSKTTTNEKLFF. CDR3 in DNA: TGTGCCTGGAGTAAGACTACAACTAATGAAAAACTGTTTTTT.

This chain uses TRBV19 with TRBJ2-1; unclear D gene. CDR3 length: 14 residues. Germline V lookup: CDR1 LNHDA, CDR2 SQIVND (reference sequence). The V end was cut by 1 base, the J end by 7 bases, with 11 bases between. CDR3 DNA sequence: TGTGCCAGTAGTATAGGAGGTTGGCGGAATGAGCAGTTCTTC. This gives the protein CASSIGGWRNEQFF.

DNA for the CDR3: TGTGCCTGGAGTGGGCCGTACCAAGAGACCCAGTACTTC. Protein sequence: CAWSGPYQETQYF. This rearrangement joins TRBV30 to TRBJ2-5; D remains unclear. The CDR3 sequence is 13 residues long. The ends were cut back, 1 base at V and 0 bases at J, with 6 bases in the middle. Germline V gene lookup returns CDR1 GTSNPN and CDR2 SVGIG (reference sequence).

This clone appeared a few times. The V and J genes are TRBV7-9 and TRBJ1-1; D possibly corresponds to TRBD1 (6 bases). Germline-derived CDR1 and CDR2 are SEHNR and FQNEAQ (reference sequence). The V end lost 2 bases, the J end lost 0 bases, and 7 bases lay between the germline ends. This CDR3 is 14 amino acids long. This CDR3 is CASSLQGMNTEAFF. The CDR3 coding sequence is TGTGCCAGCAGCTTACAGGGGATGAACACTGAAGCTTTCTTT.

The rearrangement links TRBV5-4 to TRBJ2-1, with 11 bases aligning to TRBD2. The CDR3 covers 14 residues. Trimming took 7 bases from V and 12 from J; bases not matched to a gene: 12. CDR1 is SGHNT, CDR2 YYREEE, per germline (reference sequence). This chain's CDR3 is CASGSSGGLRRQFF. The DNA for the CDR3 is TGTGCCAGCGGATCTAGCGGGGGGCTTAGGAGGCAGTTCTTC.

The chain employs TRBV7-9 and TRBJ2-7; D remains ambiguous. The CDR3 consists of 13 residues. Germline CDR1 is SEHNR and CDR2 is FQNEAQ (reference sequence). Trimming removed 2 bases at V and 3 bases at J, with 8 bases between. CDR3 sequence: CASSLNPSYEQYF. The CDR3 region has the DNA TGTGCCAGCAGCTTAAATCCTAGCTACGAGCAGTACTTC.

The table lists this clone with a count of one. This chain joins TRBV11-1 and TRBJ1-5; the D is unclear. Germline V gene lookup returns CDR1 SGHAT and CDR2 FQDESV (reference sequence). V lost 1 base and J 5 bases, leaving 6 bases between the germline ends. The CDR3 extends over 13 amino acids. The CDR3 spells CASSLDGDQPQHF. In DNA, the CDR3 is TGTGCCAGCAGCTTAGACGGAGATCAGCCCCAGCATTTT.

CDR3 amino acids: CASSRRGPPTEYYNEQFF. CDR3 nucleotide sequence: TGTGCCAGCAGCCGGAGGGGACCTCCAACGGAGTACTACAATGAGCAGTTCTTC. V usage is TRBV5-5 and J usage is TRBJ2-1, with D possibly being TRBD2 (6 bases). Looked up from germline, CDR1 is SGHKS and CDR2 is YYEKEE (reference sequence). The V end lost 4 bases, the J end lost 3 bases, and 23 bases lay between the germline ends. The CDR3 is made up of 18 amino acids.

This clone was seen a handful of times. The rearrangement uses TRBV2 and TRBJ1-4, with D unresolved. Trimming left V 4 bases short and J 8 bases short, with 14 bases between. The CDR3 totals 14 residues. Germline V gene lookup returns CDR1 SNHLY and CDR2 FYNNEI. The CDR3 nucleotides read TGTGCCAGCAGTGGAGCTTTCGGGCGGGAAAAACTGTTTTTT. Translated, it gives CASSGAFGREKLFF.

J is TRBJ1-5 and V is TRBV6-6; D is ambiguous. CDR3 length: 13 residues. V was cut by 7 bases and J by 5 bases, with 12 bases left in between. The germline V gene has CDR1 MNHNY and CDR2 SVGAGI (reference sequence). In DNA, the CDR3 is TGTGCCAGCACCTTCGGAGGGCATCAGCCCCAGCATTTT. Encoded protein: CASTFGGHQPQHF.

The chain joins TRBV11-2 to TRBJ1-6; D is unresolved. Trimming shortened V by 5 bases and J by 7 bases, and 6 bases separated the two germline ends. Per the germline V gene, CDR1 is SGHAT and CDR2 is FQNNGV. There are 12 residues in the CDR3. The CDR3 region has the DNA TGTGCCAGCAGCCTGTACAATTCACCCCTCCACTTT. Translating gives CASSLYNSPLHF.

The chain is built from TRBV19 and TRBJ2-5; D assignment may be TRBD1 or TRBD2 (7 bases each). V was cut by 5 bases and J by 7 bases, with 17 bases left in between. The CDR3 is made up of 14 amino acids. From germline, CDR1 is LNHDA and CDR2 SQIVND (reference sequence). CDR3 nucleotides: TGTGCCAGTAGTTCTAACAGGGGAGGGGTGACCCAGTACTTC. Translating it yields CASSSNRGGVTQYF. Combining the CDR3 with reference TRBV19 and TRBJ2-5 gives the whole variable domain DGGITQSPKYLFRKEGQNVTLSCEQNLNHDAMYWYRQDPGQGLRLIYYSQIVNDFQKGDIAEGYSVSREKKESFPLTVTSAQKNPTAFYLCASSSNRGGVTQYFGPGTRLLVL.

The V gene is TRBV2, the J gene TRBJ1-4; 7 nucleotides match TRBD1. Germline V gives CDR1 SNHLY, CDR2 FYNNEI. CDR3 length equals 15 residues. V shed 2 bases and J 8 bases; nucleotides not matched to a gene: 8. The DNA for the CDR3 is TGTGCCAGCAGTGAACTTACAGGGGCGGGGGAAAAACTGTTTTTT. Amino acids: CASSELTGAGEKLFF.

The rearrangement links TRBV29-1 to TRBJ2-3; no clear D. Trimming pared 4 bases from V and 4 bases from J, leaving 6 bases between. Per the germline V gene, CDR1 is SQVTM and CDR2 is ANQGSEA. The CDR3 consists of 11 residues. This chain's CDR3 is CSVVWPDTQYF. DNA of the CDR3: TGCAGCGTTGTGTGGCCAGATACGCAGTATTTT.

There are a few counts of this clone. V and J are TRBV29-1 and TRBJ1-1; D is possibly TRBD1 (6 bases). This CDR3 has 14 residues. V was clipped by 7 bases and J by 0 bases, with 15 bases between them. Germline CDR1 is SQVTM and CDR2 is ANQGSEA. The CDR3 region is CSARRTVMNTEAFF. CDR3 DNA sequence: TGCAGCGCGCGCCGGACAGTTATGAACACTGAAGCTTTCTTT.

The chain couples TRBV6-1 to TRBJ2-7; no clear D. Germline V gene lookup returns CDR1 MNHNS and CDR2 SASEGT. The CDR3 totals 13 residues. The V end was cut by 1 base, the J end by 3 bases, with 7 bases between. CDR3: CASSEDRNYEQYF. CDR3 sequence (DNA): TGTGCCAGCAGTGAAGATAGGAACTACGAGCAGTACTTC.

The CDR3 sequence: CASSVGGALSGNTIYF. In DNA form, the CDR3 reads TGTGCCAGCAGTGTTGGGGGGGCCCTCTCTGGAAACACCATATATTTT. This chain joins TRBV6-1 and TRBJ1-3; the D gene is possibly TRBD1 (6 bases). Trimming left V 4 bases short and J 0 bases short, with 13 bases between. Germline-derived CDR1 and CDR2 are MNHNS and SASEGT. There are 16 residues in the CDR3.

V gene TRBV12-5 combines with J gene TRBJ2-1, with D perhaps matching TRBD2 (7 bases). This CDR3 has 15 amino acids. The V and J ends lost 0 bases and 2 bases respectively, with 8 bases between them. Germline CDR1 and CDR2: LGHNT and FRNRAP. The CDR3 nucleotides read TGTGCTAGTGGTTTGGTGCGGGGGCCCTACAATGAGCAGTTCTTC. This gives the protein CASGLVRGPYNEQFF.

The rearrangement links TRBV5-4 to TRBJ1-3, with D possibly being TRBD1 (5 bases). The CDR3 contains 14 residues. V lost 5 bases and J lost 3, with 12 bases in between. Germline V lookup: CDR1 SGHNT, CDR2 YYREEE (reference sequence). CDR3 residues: CASRGPGVGNTIYF. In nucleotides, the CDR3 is TGTGCCAGCAGAGGACCGGGGGTTGGAAACACCATATATTTT.

In nucleotides, the CDR3 is TGTGCCAGCAGCTTAGGTGGGACAGGGGCGCAAGAGACCCAGTACTTC. It is translated as CASSLGGTGAQETQYF. The chain couples TRBV11-3 to TRBJ2-5; 10 nucleotides match TRBD1. The CDR3 contains 16 residues. V trimming: 1 base; J trimming: 2 bases; junction bases outside the gene matches: 4. Per the germline V gene, CDR1 is SGHNT and CDR2 is YENEEA.